A single sample gave rise to the 22 T cell receptor beta chains below, sequenced in a study of blood T cell repertoires in COVID-19. Some clones are missing from TCRdb's copy, which holds only in-frame ones; the method was immunoSEQ multiplex PCR. The table has fewer than 400,000 clones, around 90% seen once; the top ten hold 5.2%. Sample: PBMCs or T cells enriched from blood (not recorded which). Every receptor here comes from a man aged 60 to 69 who had recovered from COVID-19.

This chain uses TRBV28 with TRBJ1-1; D is possibly TRBD1 (6 bases). This CDR3 is 14 amino acids long. In germline, CDR1 is MDHEN, CDR2 SYDVKM. Deletions cut 6 bases from V and 1 base from J, with 12 bases between. CDR3: CASRRGQQNTEAFF. The DNA of the CDR3 is TGTGCCAGCAGGCGGGGGCAGCAGAACACTGAAGCTTTCTTT.

The chain links TRBV5-6 to TRBJ1-6, with D possibly matching TRBD1 (6 bases). The length of the CDR3 is 13 residues. Trimming took 6 bases from V and 10 from J, leaving 14 bases between them. Germline V gives CDR1 SGHDT, CDR2 YYEEEE. This CDR3 is CASKGTSGSPLHF. DNA of the CDR3: TGTGCCAGCAAGGGGACATCAGGGTCACCCCTCCACTTT.

The V gene is TRBV6-2 or TRBV6-3, the J gene TRBJ2-2, with TRBD2 identical over 7 bases. After removal of 4 bases from V and 4 bases from J, the junction contained 3 bases not matched to a gene. The CDR3 has 14 residues. Per the germline V gene, CDR1 is MNHEY and CDR2 is SVGEGT. CDR3 sequence (DNA): TGTGCCAGCAGTTTCCGGACTAGCACCGGGGAGCTGTTTTTT. Translating gives CASSFRTSTGELFF.

The genes are TRBV11-3 and TRBJ1-1; D is possibly TRBD1 (6 bases). V was pared by 3 bases and J by 3 bases, with 8 bases between. The CDR3 has 13 amino acids. Per germline, CDR1 SGHNT and CDR2 YENEEA. This CDR3 is CASSFYRDTEAFF. CDR3 bases: TGTGCCAGCAGCTTCTACAGGGACACTGAAGCTTTCTTT.

CDR3 sequence reads: CASSLPPLSGAGSPLHF. The CDR3 coding sequence is TGTGCCAGCAGTTTACCCCCTCTCTCGGGTGCGGGCTCACCCCTCCACTTT. The rearrangement joins TRBV28 to TRBJ1-6; the D is unclear. This CDR3 region has 17 residues. Trimming shortened V by 2 bases and J by 10 bases, and 21 bases separated the two germline ends. In germline, CDR1 is MDHEN, CDR2 SYDVKM.

The chain uses TRBV5-1 and TRBJ1-1; tentatively, D is TRBD1 (6 bases). The CDR3 covers 15 residues. Looked up from germline, CDR1 is SGHRS and CDR2 is YFSETQ. The V end lost 1 base, the J end lost 1 base, and 11 bases lay between the germline ends. CDR3 DNA: TGCGCCAGCAGCTTGACAGAAGGGGGGAACACTGAAGCTTTCTTT. Protein product: CASSLTEGGNTEAFF.

J is TRBJ1-5 and V is TRBV27, with D unresolved. Germline V CDR1 and CDR2: MNHEY, SMNVEV (reference sequence). The CDR3 contains 18 residues. The V end was cut by 5 bases, the J end by 0 bases, with 20 bases between. The CDR3 DNA is TGTGCCAGCAGTCCGGGTCCGCAGTTTATCCCTAGCAATCAGCCCCAGCATTTT. Its translation: CASSPGPQFIPSNQPQHF.

This chain links TRBV27 with TRBJ2-2; 9 positions match TRBD2. The CDR3 sequence is 16 residues long. Germline V gene data show CDR1 as MNHEY and CDR2 as SMNVEV (reference sequence). With V trimmed by 7 bases and J by 3 bases, 9 bases remained unmatched. CDR3 DNA sequence: TGTGCCAGCACTCGAGTGGCGGGAGGGCACACCGGGGAGCTGTTTTTT. The encoded protein is CASTRVAGGHTGELFF.

The V and J genes are TRBV10-3 and TRBJ1-1, with TRBD1 as a possible D gene (5 bases). CDR1 is ENHRY and CDR2 is SYGVKD in the germline V gene. The CDR3 is made up of 16 amino acids. Between the trimmed V and J ends, which lost 3 bases and 0 bases, there was a span of 14 bases. In DNA, the CDR3 is TGTGCCATCAGTGATGTCTCCAGGGATATGAACACTGAAGCTTTCTTT. It yields the protein CAISDVSRDMNTEAFF.

The V call is TRBV11-2, the J call TRBJ2-7, with D perhaps matching TRBD2 (6 bases). The CDR3 length is 16 residues. The V end was cut by 7 bases, the J end by 6 bases, with 25 bases between. Germline values: CDR1 SGHAT, CDR2 FQNNGV. This CDR3 is CASKRPGLRYTAEQYF. CDR3 DNA: TGTGCCAGCAAAAGGCCGGGACTCCGGTATACTGCCGAGCAGTACTTC.

The V call is TRBV4-1, the J call TRBJ2-5; TRBD2 matches at 14 bases. Losses at the gene ends were 1 base for V and 3 bases for J; bases not matched to a gene: 4. This CDR3 is built from 17 residues. Germline CDR1 is MGHRA and CDR2 is YSYEKL. The DNA of the CDR3 is TGCGCCAGCAGCCAAGCCATGGGACTAGCGGGAGAAGAGACCCAGTACTTC. Protein: CASSQAMGLAGEETQYF.

The chain combines TRBV5-1 with TRBJ2-1; 7 bases map to TRBD1. The germline CDR1 and CDR2 sequences are SGHRS and YFSETQ. This CDR3 comprises 17 residues. Trimming took 0 bases from V and 3 from J; bases not matched to a gene: 9. DNA of the CDR3: TGCGCCAGCAGCTTGGCCGCGGGTGGGACAGTCTACAATGAGCAGTTCTTC. Translating it yields CASSLAAGGTVYNEQFF.

This chain joins TRBV11-2 and TRBJ2-7; 8 nucleotides agree with TRBD2. This CDR3 has 14 residues. V lost 7 bases to trimming and J lost 1 base; unmatched junction nucleotides: 6. Germline loops: CDR1 SGHAT, CDR2 FQNNGV. CDR3 bases: TGTGCCAGCAAGGAGCGGGAGATATCCTACGAGCAGTACTTC. Protein sequence: CASKEREISYEQYF.

This rearrangement joins TRBV5-4 to TRBJ1-2; 9 bases are a match to TRBD1. This CDR3 spans 18 amino acids. CDR1 is SGHNT, CDR2 YYREEE, per germline (reference sequence). V was pared by 4 bases and J by 4 bases, with 17 bases of the junction left unmatched. DNA of the CDR3: TGTGCCAGCAGCCGCCTCAGTGGTCCGGGACAGGGCGGCTATGGCTACACCTTC. Translation gives CASSRLSGPGQGGYGYTF.

The V gene is TRBV5-1, the J gene TRBJ2-5; TRBD1 matches 7 bases. The germline V gene encodes CDR1 SGHRS and CDR2 YFSETQ. V was clipped by 2 bases and J by 5 bases; unmatched bases: 6. This CDR3 is 14 amino acids long. For the CDR3, the DNA is TGCGCCAGCAGCTTCCTTGGACAGGAGGAGACCCAGTACTTC. Amino acid sequence: CASSFLGQEETQYF.

The J gene is TRBJ1-1, the V gene TRBV4-3; tentatively, D is TRBD1 (5 bases). Trimming cost V 0 bases and J 4 bases, with 18 bases left between them. Per germline, CDR1 LGHNA and CDR2 YSLEER. The length of the CDR3 is 17 residues. This chain's CDR3 is CASSQDLWSRGITEAFF. The CDR3 nucleotides read TGCGCCAGCAGCCAAGATTTGTGGTCTCGGGGGATCACTGAAGCTTTCTTT.

Written as DNA, the CDR3 is TGTGCCAGTAGTTCCGGGACAGGGGCCTACGAGCAGTACTTC. It codes for CASSSGTGAYEQYF. The chain has TRBV19 and TRBJ2-7; TRBD1 matches at 10 bases. The germline gives CDR1 LNHDA, CDR2 SQIVND (reference sequence). With 5 bases clipped from V and 2 bases from J, the junction kept 3 bases outside the gene matches. The CDR3 spans 14 residues.

The gene calls are TRBV7-9 and TRBJ2-1, with 8 bases aligning to TRBD2. Germline values: CDR1 SEHNR, CDR2 FQNEAQ (reference sequence). V was clipped by 5 bases and J by 7 bases; unmatched bases: 10. CDR3 length: 15 residues. CDR3 bases: TGTGCCAGCAGCCGCAGCGGGAGAGAGGGGAATGAGCAGTTCTTC. Translating gives CASSRSGREGNEQFF.

This clone was detected once. The chain recombines TRBV21-1 with TRBJ1-5; TRBD1 is the table's D call and was not checked against the DNA. TRBV21-1 constitutes a pseudogene. CDR3 length equals 15 residues. In DNA form, the CDR3 reads TGTGCCAGCAGCAAATTGGACAAGAGCAATCAGCCCCAGCATTTT. Its translation: CASSKLDKSNQPQHF.

This clone has a single count. The chain links TRBV15 to TRBJ1-4; TRBD1 matches at 7 bases. The germline gives CDR1 LNHNV, CDR2 YYDKDF (reference sequence). V gave up 5 bases and J gave up 0 bases; unmatched junction bases: 9. This CDR3 region has 17 residues. The CDR3 spells CATSGFARGPTNEKLFF. The DNA of the CDR3 is TGTGCCACCAGCGGATTTGCGAGGGGGCCAACTAATGAAAAACTGTTTTTT.

The chain couples TRBV7-3 to TRBJ1-1; D remains ambiguous. V was clipped by 5 bases and J by 4 bases, with 20 bases between them. The germline V gene has CDR1 SGHTA and CDR2 FQGTGA. This CDR3 has 16 residues. The CDR3, as DNA: TGTGCCAGCAGCCCGGGCCGGGGTAGGGAGATCACTGAAGCTTTCTTT. Protein product: CASSPGRGREITEAFF.

The V call is TRBV5-1, the J call TRBJ2-2; maybe TRBD1 (5 bases). Germline V gives CDR1 SGHRS, CDR2 YFSETQ. The CDR3 has 16 residues. Trimming removed 2 bases at V and 2 bases at J, with 13 bases between. For the CDR3, the DNA is TGCGCCAGCAGCTTAATGAGGACATCTAACACCGGGGAGCTGTTTTTT. Protein product: CASSLMRTSNTGELFF.